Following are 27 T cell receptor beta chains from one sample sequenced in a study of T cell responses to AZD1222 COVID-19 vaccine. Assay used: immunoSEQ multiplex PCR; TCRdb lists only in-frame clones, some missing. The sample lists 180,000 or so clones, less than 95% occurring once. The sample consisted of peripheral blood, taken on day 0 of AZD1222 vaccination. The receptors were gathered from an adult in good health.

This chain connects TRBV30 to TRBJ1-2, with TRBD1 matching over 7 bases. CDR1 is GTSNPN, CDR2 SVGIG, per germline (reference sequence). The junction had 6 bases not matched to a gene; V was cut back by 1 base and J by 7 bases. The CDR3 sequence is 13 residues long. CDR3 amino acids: CAWSGDRAGGYTF. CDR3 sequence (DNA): TGTGCCTGGAGTGGAGACAGGGCCGGTGGCTACACCTTC. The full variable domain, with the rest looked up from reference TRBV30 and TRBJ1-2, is SQTIHQWPATLVQPVGSPLSLECTVEGTSNPNLYWYRQAAGRGLQLLFYSVGIGQISSEVPQNLSASRPQDRQFILSSKKLLLSDSGFYLCAWSGDRAGGYTFGSGTRLTVV.

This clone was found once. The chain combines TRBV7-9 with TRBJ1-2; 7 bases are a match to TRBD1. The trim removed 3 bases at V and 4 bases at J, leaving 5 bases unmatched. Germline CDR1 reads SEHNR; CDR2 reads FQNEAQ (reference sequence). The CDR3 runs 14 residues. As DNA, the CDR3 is TGTGCCAGCAGCTTTGCACAGGGGCGCTATGGCTACACCTTC. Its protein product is CASSFAQGRYGYTF.

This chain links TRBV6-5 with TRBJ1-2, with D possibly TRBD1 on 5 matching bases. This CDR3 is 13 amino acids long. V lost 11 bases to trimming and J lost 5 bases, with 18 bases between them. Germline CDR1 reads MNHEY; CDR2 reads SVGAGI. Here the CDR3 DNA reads TGTGCCGGCTGGGGAGGGACCTATTATGGCTACACCTTC. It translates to CAGWGGTYYGYTF.

The CDR3 spells CASSELTGGYEQYF. The CDR3 DNA sequence: TGTGCCAGCAGTGAACTAACAGGGGGCTACGAGCAGTACTTC. This chain uses TRBV2 with TRBJ2-7, with 8 bases that match TRBD1. Germline V gene sequence: CDR1 SNHLY, CDR2 FYNNEI. Trimming at V came to 2 bases and at J to 3 bases, leaving 3 bases not matched to a gene. The CDR3 runs 14 residues.

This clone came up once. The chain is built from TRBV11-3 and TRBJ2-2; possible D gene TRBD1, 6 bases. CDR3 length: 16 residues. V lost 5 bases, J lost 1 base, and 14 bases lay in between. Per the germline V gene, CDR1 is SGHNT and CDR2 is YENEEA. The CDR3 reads CASSPKTGKNTGELFF. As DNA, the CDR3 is TGTGCCAGCAGCCCAAAGACAGGAAAGAACACCGGGGAGCTGTTTTTT.

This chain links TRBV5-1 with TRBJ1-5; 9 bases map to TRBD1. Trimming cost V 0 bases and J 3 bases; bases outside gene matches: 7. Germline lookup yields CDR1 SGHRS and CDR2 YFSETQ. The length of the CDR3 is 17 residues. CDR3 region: CASSLAPTGGVNQPQHF. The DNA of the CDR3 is TGCGCCAGCAGCTTGGCCCCGACAGGGGGAGTCAATCAGCCCCAGCATTTT.

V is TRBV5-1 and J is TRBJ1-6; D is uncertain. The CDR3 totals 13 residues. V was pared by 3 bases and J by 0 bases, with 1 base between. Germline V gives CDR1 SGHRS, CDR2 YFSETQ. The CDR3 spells CASSSSYNSPLHF. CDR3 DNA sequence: TGCGCCAGCAGCTCCTCCTATAATTCACCCCTCCACTTT.

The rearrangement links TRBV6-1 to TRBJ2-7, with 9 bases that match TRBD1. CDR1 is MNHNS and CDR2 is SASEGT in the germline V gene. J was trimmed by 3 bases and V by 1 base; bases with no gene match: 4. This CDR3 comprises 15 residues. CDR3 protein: CASSEGQGDHYEQYF. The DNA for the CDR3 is TGTGCCAGCAGTGAAGGACAGGGGGATCACTACGAGCAGTACTTC.

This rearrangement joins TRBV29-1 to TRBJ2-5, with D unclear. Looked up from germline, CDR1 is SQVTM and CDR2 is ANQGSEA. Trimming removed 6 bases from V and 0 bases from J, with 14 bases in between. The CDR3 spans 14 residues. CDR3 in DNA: TGCAGCGTGGCTACGGACGTGTACCAAGAGACCCAGTACTTC. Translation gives CSVATDVYQETQYF.

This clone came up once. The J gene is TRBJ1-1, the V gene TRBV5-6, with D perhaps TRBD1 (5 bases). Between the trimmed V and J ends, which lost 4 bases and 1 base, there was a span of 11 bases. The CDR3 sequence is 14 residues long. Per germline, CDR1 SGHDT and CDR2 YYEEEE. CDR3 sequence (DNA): TGTGCCAGCAGCATGGGGGTCGGGAACACTGAAGCTTTCTTT. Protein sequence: CASSMGVGNTEAFF.

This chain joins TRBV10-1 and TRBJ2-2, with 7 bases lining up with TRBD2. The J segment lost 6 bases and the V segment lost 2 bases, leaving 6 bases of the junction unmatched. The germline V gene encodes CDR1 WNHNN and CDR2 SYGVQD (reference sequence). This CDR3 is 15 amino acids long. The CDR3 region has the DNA TGCGCCAGCAGTGAGGGACTAGAAGGGGCCGGGGAGCTGTTTTTT. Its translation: CASSEGLEGAGELFF.

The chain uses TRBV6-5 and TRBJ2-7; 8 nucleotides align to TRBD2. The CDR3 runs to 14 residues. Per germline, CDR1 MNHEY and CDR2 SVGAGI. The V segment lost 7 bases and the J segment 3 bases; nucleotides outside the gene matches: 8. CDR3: CASKESGSFYEQYF. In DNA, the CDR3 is TGTGCCAGCAAGGAAAGCGGGAGTTTCTACGAGCAGTACTTC.

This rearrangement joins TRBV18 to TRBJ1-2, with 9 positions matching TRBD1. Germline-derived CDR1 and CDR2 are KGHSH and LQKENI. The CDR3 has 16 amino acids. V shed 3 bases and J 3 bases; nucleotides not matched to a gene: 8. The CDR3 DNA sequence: TGTGCCAGCTCACCGCCGACAGGGGGTGTTGACTATGGCTACACCTTC. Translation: CASSPPTGGVDYGYTF.

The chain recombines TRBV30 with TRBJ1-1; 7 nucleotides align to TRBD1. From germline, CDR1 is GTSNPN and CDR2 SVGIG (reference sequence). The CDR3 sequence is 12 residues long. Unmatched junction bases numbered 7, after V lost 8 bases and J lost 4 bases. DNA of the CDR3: TGTGCCAGATCGACAGGGCGCACTGAAGCTTTCTTT. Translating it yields CARSTGRTEAFF.

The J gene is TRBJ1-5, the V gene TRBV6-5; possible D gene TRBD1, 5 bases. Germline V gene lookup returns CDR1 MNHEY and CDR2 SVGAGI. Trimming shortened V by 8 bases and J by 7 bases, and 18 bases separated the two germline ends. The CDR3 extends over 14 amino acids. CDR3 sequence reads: CASGRAQGNQPQHF. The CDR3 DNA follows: TGTGCCAGCGGCCGGGCGCAGGGAAACCAGCCCCAGCATTTT.

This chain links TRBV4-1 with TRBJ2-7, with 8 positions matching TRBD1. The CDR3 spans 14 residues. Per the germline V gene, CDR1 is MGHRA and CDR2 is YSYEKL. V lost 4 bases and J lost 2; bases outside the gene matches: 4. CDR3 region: CASSPTGVTYEQYF. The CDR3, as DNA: TGCGCCAGCAGCCCGACAGGGGTTACCTACGAGCAGTACTTC.

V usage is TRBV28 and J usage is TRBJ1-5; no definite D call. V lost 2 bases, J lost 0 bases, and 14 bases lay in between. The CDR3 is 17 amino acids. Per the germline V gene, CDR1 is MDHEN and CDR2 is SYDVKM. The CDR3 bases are TGTGCCAGCAGTTTAAAATTGGGCGTCTATAGCAATCAGCCCCAGCATTTT. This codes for CASSLKLGVYSNQPQHF.

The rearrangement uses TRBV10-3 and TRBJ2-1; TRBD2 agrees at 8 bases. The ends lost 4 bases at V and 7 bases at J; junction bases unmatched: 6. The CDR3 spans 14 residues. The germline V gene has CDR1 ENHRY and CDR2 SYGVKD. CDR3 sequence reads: CAISAGRGPNEQFF. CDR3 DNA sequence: TGTGCCATCAGTGCCGGGAGGGGACCGAATGAGCAGTTCTTC.

CDR3 sequence (DNA): TGTGCCAGCAGCCCCGGGCTCGGGGGGAATGAAAAACTGTTTTTT. Encoded protein: CASSPGLGGNEKLFF. J is TRBJ1-4 and V is TRBV5-4, with D tentatively TRBD1 (5 bases). Per the germline V gene, CDR1 is SGHNT and CDR2 is YYREEE (reference sequence). This CDR3 has 15 residues. V was shortened by 4 bases and J by 5 bases, with 15 bases between the two germline ends.

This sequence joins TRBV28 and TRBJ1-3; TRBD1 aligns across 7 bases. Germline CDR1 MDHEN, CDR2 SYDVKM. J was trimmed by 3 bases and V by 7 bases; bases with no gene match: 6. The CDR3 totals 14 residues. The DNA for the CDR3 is TGTGCCAGCACCCCCGGGACAGATGGAAACACCATATATTTT. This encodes CASTPGTDGNTIYF.

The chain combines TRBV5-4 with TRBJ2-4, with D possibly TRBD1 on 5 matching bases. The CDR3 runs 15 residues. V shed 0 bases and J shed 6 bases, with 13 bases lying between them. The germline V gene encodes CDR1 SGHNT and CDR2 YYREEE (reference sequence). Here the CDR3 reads CASSLGQGDGNIQYF. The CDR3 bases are TGTGCCAGCAGCTTGGGGCAGGGTGACGGAAACATTCAGTACTTC. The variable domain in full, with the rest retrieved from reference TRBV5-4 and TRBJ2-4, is ETGVTQSPTHLIKTRGQQVTLRCSSQSGHNTVSWYQQALGQGPQFIFQYYREEENGRGNFPPRFSGLQFPNYSSELNVNALELDDSALYLCASSLGQGDGNIQYFGAGTRLSVL.

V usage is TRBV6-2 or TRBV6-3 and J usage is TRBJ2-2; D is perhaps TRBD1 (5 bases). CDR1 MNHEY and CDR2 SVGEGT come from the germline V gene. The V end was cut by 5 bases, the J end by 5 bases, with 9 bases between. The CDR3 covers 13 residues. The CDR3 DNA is TGTGCCAGCAGTCTCCCAGGGACCGGGGAGCTGTTTTTT. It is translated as CASSLPGTGELFF.

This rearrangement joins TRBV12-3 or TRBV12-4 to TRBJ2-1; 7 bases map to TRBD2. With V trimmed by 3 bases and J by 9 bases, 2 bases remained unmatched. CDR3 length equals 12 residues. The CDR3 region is CASSFRGGEQFF. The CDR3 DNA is TGTGCCAGCAGTTTTCGCGGGGGTGAGCAGTTCTTC.

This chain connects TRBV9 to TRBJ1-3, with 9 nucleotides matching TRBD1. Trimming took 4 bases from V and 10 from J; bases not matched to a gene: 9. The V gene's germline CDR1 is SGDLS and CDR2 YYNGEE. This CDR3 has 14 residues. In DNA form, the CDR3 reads TGTGCCAGCAGCATAGAGGACAGGGGATGGACCATATATTTT. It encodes CASSIEDRGWTIYF.

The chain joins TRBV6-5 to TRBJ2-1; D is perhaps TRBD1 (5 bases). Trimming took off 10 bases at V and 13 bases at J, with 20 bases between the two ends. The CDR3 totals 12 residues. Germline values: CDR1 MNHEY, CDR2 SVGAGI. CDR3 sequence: CATDQPQVLQFF. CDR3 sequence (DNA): TGTGCCACCGATCAGCCACAGGTCCTTCAGTTCTTC.

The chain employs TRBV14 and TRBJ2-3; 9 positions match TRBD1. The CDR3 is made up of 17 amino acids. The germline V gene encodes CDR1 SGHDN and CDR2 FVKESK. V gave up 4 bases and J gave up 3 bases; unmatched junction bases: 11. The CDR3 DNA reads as TGTGCCAGCAGCCCCAACAGGGGGCTCTTGATGACAGATACGCAGTATTTT. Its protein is CASSPNRGLLMTDTQYF.

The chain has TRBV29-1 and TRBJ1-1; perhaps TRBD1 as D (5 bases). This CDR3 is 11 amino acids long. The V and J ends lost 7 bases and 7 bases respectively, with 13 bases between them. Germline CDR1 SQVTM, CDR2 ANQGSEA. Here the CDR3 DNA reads TGCAGCGAAGGTAGGGGCGGTGAAGCTTTCTTT. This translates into CSEGRGGEAFF.